The T cell receptor beta chain under discussion was sequenced for a study of T cell responses to AZD1222 COVID-19 vaccine. The table came from immunoSEQ multiplex PCR; TCRdb's copy has only in-frame clones and leaves some out. The data show 66,000 or so clones, 79% seen once. Points on this clone: The antigen remains undetermined.

Study results and limitations: Just a handful of people given AZD1222 tested seropositive at baseline.

Sample: peripheral blood, taken on day 0 of MenACWY control vaccination. The clonotype comes from an adult in good health.

In DNA form, the CDR3 reads TGTGCCAGCAGCCATGGACTAGCGGAAGAGACCCAGTACTTC. Encoded protein: CASSHGLAEETQYF. V is TRBV7-8 and J is TRBJ2-5; 10 bases align to TRBD2. This CDR3 has 14 residues. With 5 bases clipped from V and 3 bases from J, the junction kept 3 bases outside the gene matches. Germline CDR1 and CDR2: SGHVS and FQNEAQ.